This T cell receptor beta chain appears in the sequencing data of a study of OX40 agonist ivuxolimab in advanced cancers. Study background: Across the patients, intravenous ivuxolimab was delivered every 2 weeks at 0.01 to 10 mg/kg. Past anti-PD-1, anti-PD-L1 or anti-CTLA-4 therapy was accepted, and around 40% had received some.

The V end was cut by 4 bases, the J end by 5 bases, with 12 bases between. Germline CDR1 is SNHLY and CDR2 is FYNNEI. CDR3 length equals 15 residues. The protocol was immunoSEQ multiplex PCR, while the TCRdb copy is restricted to in-frame clones and leaves out a portion. Of some 20,000 clones detected, 84% appear once; the ten largest clones hold about 30%. Study-wide results and limits: Antigen specificity remained undetermined for the expanded peripheral T cells.

This clone was counted only a few times. The antigen remains undetermined. The source material was CD4+ or CD8+ T cells sorted from blood, sampled in a trial of the OX40 agonist ivuxolimab. This chain joins TRBV2 and TRBJ1-6; the D is unclear. The TCR comes from an adult with an advanced solid tumor such as melanoma, head and neck, liver or kidney cancer. The CDR3 sequence: CASSVGVTNNSPLHF. CDR3 nucleotides: TGTGCCAGCAGTGTAGGAGTGACTAATAATTCACCCCTCCACTTT. Full variable domain (rest looked up from reference TRBV2 and TRBJ1-6): EPEVTQTPSHQVTQMGQEVILRCVPISNHLYFYWYRQILGQKVEFLVSFYNNEISEKSEIFDDQFSVERPDGSNFTLKIRSTKLEDSAMYFCASSVGVTNNSPLHFGNGTRLTVT.